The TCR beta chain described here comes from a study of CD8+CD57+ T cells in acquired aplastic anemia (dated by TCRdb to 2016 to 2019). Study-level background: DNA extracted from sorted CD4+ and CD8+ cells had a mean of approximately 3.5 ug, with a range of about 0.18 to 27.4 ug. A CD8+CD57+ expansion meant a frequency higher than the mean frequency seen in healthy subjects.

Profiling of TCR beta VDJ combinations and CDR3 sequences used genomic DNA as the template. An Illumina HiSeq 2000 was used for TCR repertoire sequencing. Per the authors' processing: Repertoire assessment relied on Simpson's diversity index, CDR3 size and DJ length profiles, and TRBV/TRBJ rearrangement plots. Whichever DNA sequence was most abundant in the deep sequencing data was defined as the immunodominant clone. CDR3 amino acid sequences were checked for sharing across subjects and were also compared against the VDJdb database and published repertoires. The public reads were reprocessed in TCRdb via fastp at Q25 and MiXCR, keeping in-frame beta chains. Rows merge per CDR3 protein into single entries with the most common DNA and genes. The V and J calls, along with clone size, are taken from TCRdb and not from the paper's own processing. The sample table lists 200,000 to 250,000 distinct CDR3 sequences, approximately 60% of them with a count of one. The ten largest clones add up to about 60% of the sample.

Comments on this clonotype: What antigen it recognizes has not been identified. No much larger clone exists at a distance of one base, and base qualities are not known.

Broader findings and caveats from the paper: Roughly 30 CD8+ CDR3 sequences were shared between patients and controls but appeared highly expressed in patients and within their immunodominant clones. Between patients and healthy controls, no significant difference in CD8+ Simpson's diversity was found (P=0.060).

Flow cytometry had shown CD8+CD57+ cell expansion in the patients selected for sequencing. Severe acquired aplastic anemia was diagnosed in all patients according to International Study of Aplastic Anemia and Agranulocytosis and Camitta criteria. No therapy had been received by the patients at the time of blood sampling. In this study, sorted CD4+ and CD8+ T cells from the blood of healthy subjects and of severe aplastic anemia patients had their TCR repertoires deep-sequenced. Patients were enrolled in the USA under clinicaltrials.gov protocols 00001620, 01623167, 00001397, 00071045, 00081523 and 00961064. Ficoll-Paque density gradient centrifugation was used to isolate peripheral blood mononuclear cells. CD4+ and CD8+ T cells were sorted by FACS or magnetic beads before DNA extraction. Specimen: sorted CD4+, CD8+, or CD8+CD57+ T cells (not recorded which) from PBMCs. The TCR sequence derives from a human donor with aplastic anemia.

Here the CDR3 is given as CASTTAGQTYEQYF. The DNA reads as follows: TGTGCCAGCACCACGGCAGGACAAACCTACGAGCAGTACTTC. Rearrangement joined TRBV5-6 to TRBJ2-7; the D region possibly corresponds to TRBD1 (5 bases align). Between the V and J ends, shortened by 6 bases and 2 bases respectively, the junction contains 15 bases. From its cysteine to its phenylalanine, the CDR3 spans 14 amino acids. This entry keeps only the CDR3 DNA: 42 bases, framed from base 1. CDR1 SGHDT and CDR2 YYEEEE were looked up in the germline V gene.